The 24 T cell receptor beta chains in this list originate from one sample, sequenced in a study of spatial heterogeneity in lung cancer. From the 5' RACE reads, TCRdb called clonotypes with MiXCR, one entry per CDR3 protein. Among about 120,000 distinct CDR3 sequences listed, more than 9% were seen once. Time point noted: blood at routine non-recurrence follow-up after resection. The authors sequenced whole RNA from tumor, nontumor lung or frozen PBMC without sorting. Sequencing used PBMCs, obtained at follow-up. The receptors were gathered from a male donor with early-stage non-small cell lung cancer.

This clonotype has a count of ten or more. V and J are TRBV7-2 and TRBJ1-2; 9 bases agree with TRBD1. The CDR3 consists of 14 residues. Trimming removed 5 bases from V and 5 bases from J; junction bases left unmatched: 6. CDR1 is SGHTA, CDR2 FQGNSA, per germline. The CDR3 loop is CASSESDRGYGYTF. The CDR3 region has the DNA TGTGCCAGCAGCGAGTCGGACAGGGGTTATGGCTACACCTTC.

This clonotype was observed a handful of times. The J gene is TRBJ1-5, the V gene TRBV2; possible D gene TRBD1, 5 bases. Trimming stripped 6 bases from V and 4 bases from J, with 16 bases between. The CDR3 loop spans 15 amino acids. The germline V gene has CDR1 SNHLY and CDR2 FYNNEI. The CDR3 DNA sequence: TGTGCCAGCAGAGTATCCACAGGAGATAATCAGCCCCAGCATTTT. This encodes CASRVSTGDNQPQHF.

This clonotype was found once. The chain carries TRBV28 and TRBJ2-5, with TRBD2 matching 7 bases. The germline V gene encodes CDR1 MDHEN and CDR2 SYDVKM. The CDR3 contains 15 residues. Losses at the gene ends were 6 bases for V and 4 bases for J; bases not matched to a gene: 11. CDR3 protein: CASREPSGARETQYF. As DNA, the CDR3 is TGTGCCAGCAGGGAGCCCAGCGGGGCCCGAGAGACCCAGTACTTC.

The chain is built from TRBV5-1 and TRBJ1-4, with D perhaps TRBD1 (6 bases). Germline CDR1 SGHRS, CDR2 YFSETQ. The CDR3 runs to 15 residues. Between the trimmed V and J ends, which lost 0 bases and 6 bases, there was a span of 12 bases. CDR3 nucleotides: TGCGCCAGCAGCTTGGCGAACAGGGAGGATGAAAAACTGTTTTTT. This translates into CASSLANREDEKLFF.

This clonotype was picked up many times. The CDR3 sequence: CAISLTGIYEQYF. In DNA, the CDR3 is TGTGCCATCAGTTTAACAGGGATCTACGAGCAGTACTTC. V and J are TRBV10-3 and TRBJ2-7; TRBD1 is a possible D gene (6 bases). V was shortened by 5 bases and J by 3 bases, with 11 bases between the two germline ends. Germline V gene lookup returns CDR1 ENHRY and CDR2 SYGVKD. This CDR3 has 13 residues.

This clonotype was seen repeatedly, ten times or more. V usage is TRBV12-3 or TRBV12-4 and J usage is TRBJ1-1; D remains ambiguous. Trimming took 4 bases from V and 9 from J, leaving 9 bases between them. This CDR3 is built from 11 residues. CDR3 loop: CASSSTSKAFF. CDR3 nucleotide sequence: TGTGCCAGCAGTTCAACATCGAAAGCTTTCTTT.

The J gene is TRBJ2-5, the V gene TRBV6-5, with D possibly matching TRBD2 (5 bases). Germline CDR1 MNHEY, CDR2 SVGAGI. The CDR3 contains 13 residues. V lost 5 bases to trimming and J lost 4 bases, with 11 bases between them. The CDR3 coding sequence is TGTGCCAGCAGTCGCGGGCGTGCAGAGACCCAGTACTTC. Residues: CASSRGRAETQYF.

This clonotype has only a few counts. The chain recombines TRBV2 with TRBJ2-3; no reliable D call. The ends were cut back, 6 bases at V and 6 bases at J, with 7 bases in the middle. Germline lookup yields CDR1 SNHLY and CDR2 FYNNEI. This CDR3 has 11 residues. CDR3: CASSALDTQYF. DNA for the CDR3: TGTGCCAGCAGCGCCTTGGATACGCAGTATTTT.

This clonotype was seen a handful of times. V usage is TRBV12-3 or TRBV12-4 and J usage is TRBJ2-7; TRBD2 aligns across 10 bases. Losses at the gene ends were 6 bases for V and 4 bases for J; bases not matched to a gene: 9. The CDR3 sequence is 15 residues long. CDR3 bases: TGTGCCAGCAGCTTCGAGCGGGGGGGCGGTTACGAGCAGTACTTC. This translates into CASSFERGGGYEQYF.

Worth noting for this clonotype: A much larger clone lies one base from this, so it may be a read error. This sequence joins TRBV2 and TRBJ2-7; D may be TRBD1 or TRBD2 (5 bases each). The V gene lost 6 bases and the J gene lost 3 bases, with 6 bases spanning the gap. Germline lookup yields CDR1 SNHLY and CDR2 FYNNEI. The CDR3 is 11 residues long. CDR3 protein: CASRRGYEQYF. The CDR3 nucleotides read TGTGCCAGCAGGAGGGGCTACGAGCAGTACTTC.

This clonotype showed up just a few times. This sequence joins TRBV11-3 and TRBJ2-1; possibly TRBD1 or TRBD2 for D (5 bases each). The CDR3 covers 13 residues. Germline-derived CDR1 and CDR2 are SGHNT and YENEEA. Trimming shortened V by 9 bases and J by 2 bases, and 11 bases separated the two germline ends. CDR3 protein: CASVGGPYNEQFF. The DNA of the CDR3 is TGTGCCAGTGTTGGGGGACCCTACAATGAGCAGTTCTTC.

This clonotype rates as medium-sized. The rearrangement joins TRBV6-2 or TRBV6-3 to TRBJ2-2; D uncertain. CDR1 is MNHEY, CDR2 SVGEGT, per germline. Trimming cost V 6 bases and J 8 bases, with 4 bases left between them. The CDR3 loop spans 10 amino acids. For the CDR3, the DNA is TGTGCCAGCAGAGATGGGGAGCTGTTTTTT. Translating gives CASRDGELFF.

The rearrangement joins TRBV7-9 to TRBJ1-4, with D possibly TRBD1 on 5 matching bases. CDR1 is SEHNR and CDR2 is FQNEAQ in the germline V gene (reference sequence). The CDR3 runs 15 residues. Deletions cut 4 bases from V and 5 bases from J, with 14 bases between. The CDR3 DNA follows: TGTGCCAGCAGCTCCGTCAGGGTGGGGAATGAAAAACTGTTTTTT. This gives the protein CASSSVRVGNEKLFF.

This clonotype has only a few counts. The junction differs from germline at one of its ends, possibly a read error. The V and J genes are TRBV7-7 and TRBJ2-2, with 7 positions matching TRBD1. This CDR3 is 13 amino acids long. Germline V gene lookup returns CDR1 SSHAT and CDR2 FNYEAQ (reference sequence). Here the CDR3 DNA reads TGTGCTAGCAGCTTAGCAGTACAGGGGAAGCTGTTTTTT. Translating it yields CASSLAVQGKLFF.

Ten or more counts support this clonotype. V is TRBV2 and J is TRBJ1-6; 8 nucleotides line up with TRBD1. CDR3 length: 14 residues. V shed 10 bases and J 6 bases; nucleotides not matched to a gene: 8. The germline V gene has CDR1 SNHLY and CDR2 FYNNEI. The CDR3 sequence is CAILDGQGNSPLHF. CDR3 nucleotide sequence: TGTGCCATCCTCGACGGACAGGGTAATTCACCCCTCCACTTT.

The gene calls are TRBV19 and TRBJ1-5; D may be TRBD1 (5 bases). Germline lookup yields CDR1 LNHDA and CDR2 SQIVND (reference sequence). The CDR3 sequence is 15 residues long. V lost 6 bases and J lost 7, with 19 bases in between. As DNA, the CDR3 is TGTGCCAGTAGCCTTGAGGGGCAGGGAGGGCAGCCCCAGCATTTT. Translating it yields CASSLEGQGGQPQHF.

This chain uses TRBV19 with TRBJ2-3; D perhaps matches TRBD1 (6 bases). The CDR3 contains 18 residues. The V end was cut by 3 bases, the J end by 3 bases, with 22 bases between. Looked up from germline, CDR1 is LNHDA and CDR2 is SQIVND (reference sequence). CDR3 in DNA: TGTGCCAGTAGTATCAGGGCACAGGGTGGGCGCGAGACAGATACGCAGTATTTT. This codes for CASSIRAQGGRETDTQYF.

This clonotype has more than one count but fewer than ten. The chain has TRBV20-1 and TRBJ1-1, with D maybe TRBD1 (6 bases). V lost 1 base, J lost 6 bases, and 18 bases lay in between. This CDR3 spans 15 amino acids. The germline CDR1 and CDR2 sequences are DFQATT and SNEGSKA (reference sequence). The CDR3 loop is CSARASLQGMSEAFF. The CDR3 coding sequence is TGCAGTGCTAGAGCCTCCTTACAGGGTATGTCTGAAGCTTTCTTT.

This clonotype appeared many times. The rearrangement links TRBV9 to TRBJ1-2; D unresolved. CDR1 is SGDLS and CDR2 is YYNGEE in the germline V gene. V lost 4 bases to trimming and J lost 4 bases, with 11 bases between them. This CDR3 spans 13 amino acids. This CDR3 reads CASSLTGGYGYTF. As DNA, the CDR3 is TGTGCCAGCAGCTTAACGGGAGGCTATGGCTACACCTTC.

The chain recombines TRBV9 with TRBJ2-3; possibly TRBD2 for D (6 bases). This CDR3 region has 13 residues. Germline-derived CDR1 and CDR2 are SGDLS and YYNGEE. With 5 bases removed from V and 2 bases from J, the gap between germline ends came to 9 bases. CDR3 sequence reads: CASSTSLTDTQYF. The CDR3 DNA reads as TGTGCCAGCAGTACTAGCCTCACAGATACGCAGTATTTT.

This chain links TRBV5-8 with TRBJ1-4, with D perhaps TRBD1 (5 bases). The CDR3 runs 14 residues. Per the germline V gene, CDR1 is SGHTS and CDR2 is YDEGEE. V was shortened by 0 bases and J by 5 bases, with 8 bases between the two germline ends. The CDR3 sequence is CASSLGDPNEKLFF. Written as DNA, the CDR3 is TGTGCCAGCAGCTTGGGGGACCCCAATGAAAAACTGTTTTTT.

The sample holds a few counts of this clonotype. This chain connects TRBV2 to TRBJ2-3, with D maybe TRBD2 (6 bases). This CDR3 is built from 13 residues. The germline gives CDR1 SNHLY, CDR2 FYNNEI. The V and J ends lost 7 bases and 5 bases respectively, with 13 bases between them. CDR3 sequence reads: CASTRGGVDTQYF. The CDR3 DNA reads as TGTGCCAGCACCCGAGGAGGGGTAGATACGCAGTATTTT.

The chain employs TRBV20-1 and TRBJ2-1, with 10 bases lining up with TRBD2. The CDR3 runs 14 residues. The V gene end was trimmed by 6 bases and the J gene end by 7 bases; junction bases not matched to a gene: 9. The germline V gene encodes CDR1 DFQATT and CDR2 SNEGSKA (reference sequence). The DNA of the CDR3 is TGCAGTGCCCAAAGCGGGGGGGTGATGAATGAGCAGTTCTTC. Its translation is CSAQSGGVMNEQFF.

This clonotype turned up a few times. The V call is TRBV7-8, the J call TRBJ2-3, with unresolved D. The V gene's germline CDR1 is SGHVS and CDR2 FQNEAQ. The CDR3 runs 13 residues. The V and J ends lost 1 base and 8 bases respectively, with 10 bases between them. CDR3 sequence: CASSLVAVRTQYF. As DNA, the CDR3 is TGTGCCAGCAGCTTAGTCGCAGTCCGTACGCAGTATTTT.